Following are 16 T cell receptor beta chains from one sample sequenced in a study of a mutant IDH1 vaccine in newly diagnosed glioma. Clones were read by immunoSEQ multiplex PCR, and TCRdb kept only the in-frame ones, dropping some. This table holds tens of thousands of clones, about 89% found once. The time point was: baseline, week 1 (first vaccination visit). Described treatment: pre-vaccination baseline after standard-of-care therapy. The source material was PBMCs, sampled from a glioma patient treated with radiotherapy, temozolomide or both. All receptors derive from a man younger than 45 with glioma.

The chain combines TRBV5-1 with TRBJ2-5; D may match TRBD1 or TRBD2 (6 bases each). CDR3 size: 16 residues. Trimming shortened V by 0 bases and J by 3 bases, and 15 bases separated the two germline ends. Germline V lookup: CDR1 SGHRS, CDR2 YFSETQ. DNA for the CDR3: TGCGCCAGCAGCTTGGGTGTGGGGGGCGGAGAAGAGACCCAGTACTTC. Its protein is CASSLGVGGGEETQYF. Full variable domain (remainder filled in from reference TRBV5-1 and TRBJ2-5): KAGVTQTPRYLIKTRGQQVTLSCSPISGHRSVSWYQQTPGQGLQFLFEYFSETQRNKGNFPGRFSGRQFSNSRSEMNVSTLELGDSALYLCASSLGVGGGEETQYFGPGTRLLVL.

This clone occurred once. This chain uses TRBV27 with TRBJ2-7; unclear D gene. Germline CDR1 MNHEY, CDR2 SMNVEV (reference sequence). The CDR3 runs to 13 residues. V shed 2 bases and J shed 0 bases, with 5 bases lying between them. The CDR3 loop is CASSLGFSYEQYF. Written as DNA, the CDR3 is TGTGCCAGCAGTTTAGGCTTCTCCTACGAGCAGTACTTC.

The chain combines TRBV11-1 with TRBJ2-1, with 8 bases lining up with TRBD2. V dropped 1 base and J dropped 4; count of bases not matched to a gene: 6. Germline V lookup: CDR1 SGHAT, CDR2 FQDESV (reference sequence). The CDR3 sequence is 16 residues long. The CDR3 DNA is TGTGCCAGCAGCTTAGAACTAGCGGAACTTTACAATGAGCAGTTCTTC. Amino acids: CASSLELAELYNEQFF.

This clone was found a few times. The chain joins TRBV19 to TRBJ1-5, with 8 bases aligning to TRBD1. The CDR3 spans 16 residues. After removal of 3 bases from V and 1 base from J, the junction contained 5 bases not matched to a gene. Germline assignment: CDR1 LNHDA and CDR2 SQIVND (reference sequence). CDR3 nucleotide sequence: TGTGCCAGTAGTATGCCCAGGGGGCAGAGCAATCAGCCCCAGCATTTT. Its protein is CASSMPRGQSNQPQHF.

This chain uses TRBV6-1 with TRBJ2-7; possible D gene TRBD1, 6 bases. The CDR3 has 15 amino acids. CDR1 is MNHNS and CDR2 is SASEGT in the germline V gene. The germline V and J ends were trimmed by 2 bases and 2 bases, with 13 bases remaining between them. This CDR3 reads CASSEPGHITYEQYF. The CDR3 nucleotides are TGTGCCAGCAGTGAACCGGGACATATAACCTACGAGCAGTACTTC.

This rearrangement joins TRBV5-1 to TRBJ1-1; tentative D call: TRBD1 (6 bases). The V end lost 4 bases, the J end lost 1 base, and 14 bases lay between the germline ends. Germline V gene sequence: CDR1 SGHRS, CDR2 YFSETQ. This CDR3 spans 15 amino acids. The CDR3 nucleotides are TGCGCCAGCAGCCTCAATGGGGGCGCGAACACTGAAGCTTTCTTT. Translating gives CASSLNGGANTEAFF.

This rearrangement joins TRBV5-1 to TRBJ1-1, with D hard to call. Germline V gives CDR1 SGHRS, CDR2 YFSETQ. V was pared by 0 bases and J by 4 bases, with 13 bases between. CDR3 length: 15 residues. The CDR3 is CASSLEASPATEAFF. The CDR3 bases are TGCGCCAGCAGCTTGGAGGCTAGTCCGGCCACTGAAGCTTTCTTT.

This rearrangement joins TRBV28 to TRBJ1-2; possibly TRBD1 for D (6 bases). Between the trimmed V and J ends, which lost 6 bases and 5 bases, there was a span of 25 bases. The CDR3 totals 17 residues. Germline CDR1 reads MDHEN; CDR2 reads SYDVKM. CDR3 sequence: CASSPTLTGLGGYGYTF. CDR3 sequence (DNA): TGTGCCAGCAGCCCCACCCTGACAGGACTCGGGGGTTATGGCTACACCTTC.

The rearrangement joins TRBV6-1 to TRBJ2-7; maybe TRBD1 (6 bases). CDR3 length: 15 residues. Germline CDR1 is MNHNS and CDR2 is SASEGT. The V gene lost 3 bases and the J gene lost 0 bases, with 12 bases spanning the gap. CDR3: CASSESGQLSYEQYF. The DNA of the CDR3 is TGTGCCAGCAGTGAGAGTGGACAGCTCTCCTACGAGCAGTACTTC.

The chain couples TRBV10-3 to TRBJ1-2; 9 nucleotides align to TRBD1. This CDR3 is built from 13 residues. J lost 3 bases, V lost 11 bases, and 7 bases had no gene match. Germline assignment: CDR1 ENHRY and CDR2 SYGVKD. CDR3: CAVQGAVDYGYTF. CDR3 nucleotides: TGTGCCGTACAGGGGGCCGTGGACTATGGCTACACCTTC.

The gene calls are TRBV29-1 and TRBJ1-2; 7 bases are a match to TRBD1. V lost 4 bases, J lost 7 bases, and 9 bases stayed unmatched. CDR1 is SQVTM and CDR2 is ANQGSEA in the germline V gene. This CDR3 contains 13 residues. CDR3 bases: TGCAGCGTTGGAAGGGGGCAAGTCGGTGGCTACACCTTC. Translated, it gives CSVGRGQVGGYTF.

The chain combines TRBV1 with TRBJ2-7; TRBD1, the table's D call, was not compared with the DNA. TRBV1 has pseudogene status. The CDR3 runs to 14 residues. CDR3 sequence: CTSSQDRFFYEQYF. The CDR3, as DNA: TGCACCAGCAGCCAAGACAGGTTTTTCTACGAGCAGTACTTC.

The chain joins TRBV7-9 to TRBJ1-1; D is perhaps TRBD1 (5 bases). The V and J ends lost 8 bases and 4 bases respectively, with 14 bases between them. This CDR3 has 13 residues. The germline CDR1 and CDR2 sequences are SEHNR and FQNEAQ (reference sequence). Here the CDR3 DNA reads TGTGCCAGCGTGTGGGAGAGGGGCACTGAAGCTTTCTTT. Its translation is CASVWERGTEAFF.

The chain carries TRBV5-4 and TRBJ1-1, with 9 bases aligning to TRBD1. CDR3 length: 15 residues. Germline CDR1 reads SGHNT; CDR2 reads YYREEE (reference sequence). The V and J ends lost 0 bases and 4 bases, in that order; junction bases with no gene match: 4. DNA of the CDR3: TGTGCCAGCAGCTTGGCGGGGACAGGGCGCACTGAAGCTTTCTTT. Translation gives CASSLAGTGRTEAFF.

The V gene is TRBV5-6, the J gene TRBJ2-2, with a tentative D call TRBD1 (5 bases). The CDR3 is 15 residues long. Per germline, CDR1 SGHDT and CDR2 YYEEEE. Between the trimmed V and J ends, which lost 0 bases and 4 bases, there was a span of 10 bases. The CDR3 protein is CASSLAGHSTGELFF. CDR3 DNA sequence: TGTGCCAGCAGCTTGGCTGGACACTCCACCGGGGAGCTGTTTTTT.

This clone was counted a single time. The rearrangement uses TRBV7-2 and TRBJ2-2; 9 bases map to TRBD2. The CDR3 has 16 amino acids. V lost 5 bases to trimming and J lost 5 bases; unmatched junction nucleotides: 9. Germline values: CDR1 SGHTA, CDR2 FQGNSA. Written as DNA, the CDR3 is TGTGCCAGCAGCCCGGTAGCGGGAGAGGTGACCGGGGAGCTGTTTTTT. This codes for CASSPVAGEVTGELFF.